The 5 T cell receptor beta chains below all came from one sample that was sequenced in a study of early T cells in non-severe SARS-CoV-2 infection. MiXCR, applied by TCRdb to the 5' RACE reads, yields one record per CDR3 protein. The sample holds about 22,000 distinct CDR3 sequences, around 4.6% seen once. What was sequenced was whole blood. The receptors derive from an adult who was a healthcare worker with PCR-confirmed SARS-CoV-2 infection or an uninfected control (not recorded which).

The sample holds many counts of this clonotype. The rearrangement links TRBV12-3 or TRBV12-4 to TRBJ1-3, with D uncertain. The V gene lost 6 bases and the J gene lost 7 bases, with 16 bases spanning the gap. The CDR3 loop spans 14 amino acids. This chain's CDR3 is CASSETYQGNTIYF. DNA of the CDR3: TGTGCCAGCAGCGAGACATACCAAGGGAACACCATATATTTT.

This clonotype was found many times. This CDR3 reads CASSIGRPTNTEAFF. In DNA, the CDR3 is TGTGCCAGTAGTATAGGACGTCCCACGAACACTGAAGCTTTCTTT. The chain is built from TRBV19 and TRBJ1-1; no definite D call. This CDR3 is 15 amino acids long. Trimming took off 1 base at V and 1 base at J, with 10 bases between the two ends. Germline loops: CDR1 LNHDA, CDR2 SQIVND (reference sequence).

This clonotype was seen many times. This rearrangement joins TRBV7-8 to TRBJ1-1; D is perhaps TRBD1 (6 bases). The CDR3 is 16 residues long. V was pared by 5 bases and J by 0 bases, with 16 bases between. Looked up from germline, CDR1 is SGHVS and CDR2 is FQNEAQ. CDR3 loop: CASSHSPDRLNTEAFF. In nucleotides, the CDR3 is TGTGCCAGCAGCCACTCACCGGACAGACTGAACACTGAAGCTTTCTTT.

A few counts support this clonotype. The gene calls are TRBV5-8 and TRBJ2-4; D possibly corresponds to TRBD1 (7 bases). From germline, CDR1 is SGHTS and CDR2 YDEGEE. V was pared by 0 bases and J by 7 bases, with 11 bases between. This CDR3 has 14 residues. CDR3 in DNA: TGTGCCAGCAGCTTGGGACAGGGACTGAACATTCAGTACTTC. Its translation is CASSLGQGLNIQYF.

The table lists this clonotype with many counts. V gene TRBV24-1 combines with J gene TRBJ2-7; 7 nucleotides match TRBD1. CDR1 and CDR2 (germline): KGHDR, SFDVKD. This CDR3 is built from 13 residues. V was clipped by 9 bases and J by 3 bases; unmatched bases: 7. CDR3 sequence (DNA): TGTGCCACCGAAGGACAGGTCCTCTACGAGCAGTACTTC. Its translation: CATEGQVLYEQYF.